A selection of T cell receptor beta chains follows, all from one sample in a study of T-cell reconstitution after alpha-beta-depleted transplantation in children. TCRdb reprocessed the PCR reads via MiXCR and lists one record per CDR3 protein. The profile shows around 500,000 distinct CDR3 sequences, approximately 12% of them singletons. This material consisted of PBMCs from the stem cell graft donor, taken from the stem cell graft. All receptors derive from a human donor who donated a stem cell graft to a child with combined immunodeficiency. Both conserved end residues are part of each CDR3. D genes are given only for firm matches. For some rows the clone size is stated as once, few or many, or as a class when expanded; others skip it.

abundance	v_gene	j_gene	d_gene	CDR3aa	CDR3nt
few	TRBV28	TRBJ2-3	NA	CASTQAGLWDTQYF	TGTGCCAGCACCCAAGCCGGACTCTGGGATACGCAGTATTTT
NA	TRBV29-1	TRBJ2-7	TRBD1	CSAKGAPSSYEQYF	TGCAGCGCCAAGGGGGCCCCGAGCTCCTACGAGCAGTACTTC
few	TRBV18	TRBJ2-7	TRBD2	CASSPRGEGPLFYEQYF	TGTGCCAGCTCACCGCGAGGGGAGGGACCCCTTTTTTACGAGCAGTACTTC
many	TRBV29-1	TRBJ2-7	NA	CSVVGQGSWEQYF	TGCAGCGTTGTTGGGCAGGGCTCTTGGGAGCAGTACTTC
few	TRBV7-9	TRBJ1-1	NA	CKILGDTNILNTEAFF	TGTAAGATCTTGGGAGACACGAACATCTTGAACACTGAAGCTTTCTTT
many	TRBV4-2	TRBJ1-3	TRBD1	CASSEGQNSGNTIYF	TGTGCCAGCAGCGAGGGACAGAACTCTGGAAACACCATATATTTT
NA	TRBV7-3	TRBJ2-5	NA	CASSATRNQETQYF	TGTGCCAGCAGCGCCACTAGGAATCAAGAGACCCAGTACTTC
NA	TRBV12-3/TRBV12-4	TRBJ1-2	TRBD1	CASSSRALTGYGYTF	TGTGCCAGCAGTTCAAGGGCCCTGACAGGGTATGGCTACACCTTC
many	TRBV18	TRBJ2-1	NA	CASSPKTEQFF	TGTGCCAGCTCACCAAAGACGGAGCAGTTCTTC
many	TRBV4-3	TRBJ2-6	TRBD1	CASSQGTGVSGANVLTF	TGCGCCAGCAGCCAAGGTACAGGGGTCTCTGGGGCCAACGTCCTGACTTTC
NA	TRBV6-2/TRBV6-3	TRBJ2-5	TRBD2	CASSYRGLAGRGQETQYF	TGTGCCAGCAGTTACCGTGGGCTAGCGGGGAGGGGCCAAGAGACCCAGTACTTC
many	TRBV5-6	TRBJ2-3	NA	CASSTIGEATDTQYF	TGTGCCAGCAGCACAATTGGGGAAGCCACAGATACGCAGTATTTT
few	TRBV11-1	TRBJ2-5	NA	CASRREGYETQYF	TGTGCCAGCCGACGCGAGGGGTACGAGACCCAGTACTTC
few	TRBV6-2/TRBV6-3	TRBJ2-6	NA	CASSYGSTEGANVLTF	TGTGCCAGCAGTTACGGATCGACGGAGGGGGCCAACGTCCTGACTTTC
many	TRBV6-1	TRBJ1-1	NA	CASSEGANAEAFF	TGTGCCAGCAGTGAGGGGGCGAACGCTGAAGCTTTCTTT
NA	TRBV10-3	TRBJ2-2	NA	CAISEKWTTGELFF	TGTGCCATCAGTGAAAAGTGGACCACCGGGGAGCTGTTTTTT
many	TRBV5-1	TRBJ2-1	TRBD1	CASSPGQGRINEQFF	TGCGCCAGCAGCCCCGGACAGGGGCGAATTAATGAGCAGTTCTTC
NA	TRBV5-1	TRBJ2-3	NA	CASSTRVSSTDTQYF	TGCGCCAGCAGCACCAGGGTATCTAGCACAGATACGCAGTATTTT
few	TRBV5-1	TRBJ2-5	NA	CASSLMGSRETQYF	TGCGCCAGCAGCTTGATGGGCAGCCGAGAGACCCAGTACTTC
NA	TRBV24-1	TRBJ1-2	NA	CATSREGFGYTF	TGTGCCACCTCGAGAGAGGGATTTGGCTACACCTTC
few	TRBV6-1	TRBJ2-3	NA	CASRKQGITDTQYF	TGTGCCAGCAGGAAACAGGGTATCACAGATACGCAGTATTTT
few	TRBV4-3	TRBJ1-1	NA	CASSQGAGVNTEAFF	TGCGCCAGCAGCCAAGGGGCAGGGGTGAACACTGAAGCTTTCTTT
few	TRBV11-1	TRBJ2-7	NA	CASSHRESWTPYEQYF	TGTGCCAGCAGCCATCGGGAGTCTTGGACACCCTACGAGCAGTACTTC
few	TRBV6-5	TRBJ2-2	TRBD1	CASSYFSGQGAAGELFF	TGTGCCAGCAGTTACTTTTCCGGGCAGGGGGCAGCCGGGGAGCTGTTTTTT
few	TRBV7-9	TRBJ2-5	NA	CASSQNQAYQETQYF	TGTGCCAGCAGTCAAAACCAGGCTTACCAAGAGACCCAGTACTTC
few	TRBV12-3/TRBV12-4	TRBJ1-2	NA	CASSRDRYYGYTF	TGTGCCAGCAGCCGGGACCGTTACTATGGCTACACCTTC
few	TRBV7-9	TRBJ1-2	TRBD1	CASSPGQGGFHYGYTF	TGTGCCAGCAGCCCCGGACAGGGAGGCTTTCACTATGGCTACACCTTC
few	TRBV4-3	TRBJ1-1	TRBD1	CASSLRQGAYTEAFF	TGCGCCAGCAGCCTGAGACAGGGGGCTTACACTGAAGCTTTCTTT
NA	TRBV7-3	TRBJ2-3	TRBD1	CASSPRDRGGTQYF	TGTGCCAGCAGCCCCAGGGACAGGGGAGGCACGCAGTATTTT
NA	TRBV29-1	TRBJ2-1	TRBD2	CSVEERGSSYNEQFF	TGCAGCGTTGAAGAGCGGGGGAGCTCCTACAATGAGCAGTTCTTC
NA	TRBV5-1	TRBJ1-1	NA	CASSLPLSNTEAFF	TGCGCCAGCAGCTTACCGCTATCGAACACTGAAGCTTTCTTT
NA	TRBV29-1	TRBJ2-3	TRBD1	CSVEGTGTGSDTQYF	TGCAGCGTTGAAGGGACGGGGACAGGCTCAGATACGCAGTATTTT
NA	TRBV5-1	TRBJ2-7	NA	CASSLAATYEQYF	TGCGCCAGCAGCTTGGCCGCTACCTACGAGCAGTACTTC
NA	TRBV5-6	TRBJ1-1	NA	CASSFGQTREGHTEAFF	TGTGCCAGCAGCTTCGGACAGACTCGGGAAGGGCACACTGAAGCTTTCTTT
once	TRBV10-2	TRBJ2-5	NA	CASKSQETQYF	TGCGCCAGCAAAAGCCAAGAGACCCAGTACTTC
NA	TRBV10-3	TRBJ2-2	NA	CAISGTGNPTGELFF	TGTGCCATCAGTGGGACCGGGAACCCTACCGGGGAGCTGTTTTTT